This is a list of T cell receptor beta chains from one sample in a study of T-cell memory formation after mild COVID-19. A single record per CDR3 protein comes from TCRdb applying MiXCR to the 5' RACE reads. Found here are about 560,000 distinct CDR3 sequences, roughly a sixth of them singletons; the top ten hold just over 8%. The sequencing sample was made of PBMCs or a T cell subset sorted from them (not recorded which). These receptors came from an adult woman who had mild COVID-19 (a few samples of this study predate the infection). Cell type and time point are not known. Each CDR3 is given with its conserved first and last residue. Fields, in order: V gene, J gene, clone size, D gene, CDR3 protein, CDR3 DNA. A D gene is named only where the DNA matches it firmly. Clone size appears in some rows only: once, few, many, or a class for an expanded clone.

V gene: TRBV7-8
J gene: TRBJ2-3
clone size: few
D gene: NA
CDR3 protein: CASSLGVIRTDTQYF
CDR3 DNA: TGTGCCAGCAGCTTAGGGGTGATACGCACAGATACGCAGTATTTT

V gene: TRBV5-6
J gene: TRBJ2-3
clone size: few
D gene: TRBD2
CDR3 protein: CASSSSGEPTDTQYF
CDR3 DNA: TGTGCCAGCAGTTCTAGCGGGGAGCCCACAGATACGCAGTATTTT

V gene: TRBV7-8
J gene: TRBJ2-7
clone size: NA
D gene: TRBD1
CDR3 protein: CASSQDRGFHEQYF
CDR3 DNA: TGTGCCAGCAGCCAGGACAGGGGATTCCACGAGCAGTACTTC

V gene: TRBV7-2
J gene: TRBJ2-7
clone size: few
D gene: NA
CDR3 protein: CASSLHEGGFYEQYF
CDR3 DNA: TGTGCCAGCAGCTTACACGAGGGAGGCTTCTACGAGCAGTACTTC

V gene: TRBV12-3/TRBV12-4
J gene: TRBJ2-3
clone size: NA
D gene: NA
CDR3 protein: CASSTGSTDTQYF
CDR3 DNA: TGTGCCAGCAGCACGGGGAGCACAGATACGCAGTATTTT

V gene: TRBV5-4
J gene: TRBJ1-2
clone size: NA
D gene: NA
CDR3 protein: CASRRSGGPYGYTF
CDR3 DNA: TGTGCCAGCAGACGAAGCGGGGGCCCCTATGGCTACACCTTC

V gene: TRBV21-1
J gene: TRBJ2-2
clone size: few
D gene: NA
CDR3 protein: CASSSPTGTSTGELFF
CDR3 DNA: TGTGCCAGCAGCTCGCCGACCGGGACGTCCACCGGGGAGCTGTTTTTT

V gene: TRBV6-6
J gene: TRBJ2-3
clone size: once
D gene: NA
CDR3 protein: CASSHGTLGGTDTQYF
CDR3 DNA: TGTGCCAGCAGCCACGGGACCCTAGGCGGTACAGATACGCAGTATTTT

V gene: TRBV20-1
J gene: TRBJ2-7
clone size: NA
D gene: TRBD1
CDR3 protein: CSATTRGQGGYEQYF
CDR3 DNA: TGCAGTGCTACCACAAGGGGACAGGGTGGCTACGAGCAGTACTTC

V gene: TRBV7-9
J gene: TRBJ2-1
clone size: NA
D gene: NA
CDR3 protein: CASSPRGPDEQFF
CDR3 DNA: TGTGCCAGCAGCCCCCGAGGTCCCGATGAGCAGTTCTTC